The 19 T cell receptor beta chains below were found in one sample sequenced in a study of OX40 agonist ivuxolimab in advanced cancers. Assay used: immunoSEQ multiplex PCR; TCRdb lists only in-frame clones, some missing. The sample carries approximately 91,000 clones, approximately 88% recorded once. Sequencing was performed on CD4+ or CD8+ T cells sorted from blood, taken in a trial of the OX40 agonist ivuxolimab. The receptors here all came from an adult with an advanced solid tumor such as melanoma, head and neck, liver or kidney cancer.

The chain recombines TRBV4-2 with TRBJ2-3; D may correspond to TRBD1 or TRBD2 (6 bases each). This CDR3 region has 17 residues. V gave up 2 bases and J gave up 9 bases, with 24 bases separating them. The V gene's germline CDR1 is LGHNA and CDR2 YNFKEQ. CDR3 in amino acids: CASSQRPVVGGQETQYF. The DNA of the CDR3 is TGTGCCAGCAGCCAAAGGCCCGTAGTGGGGGGCCAGGAAACGCAGTATTTT.

The chain employs TRBV27 and TRBJ2-2, with TRBD1 matching 9 bases. The CDR3 extends over 15 amino acids. Germline lookup yields CDR1 MNHEY and CDR2 SMNVEV (reference sequence). V gave up 4 bases and J gave up 6 bases; unmatched junction bases: 6. The CDR3 loop reads CASSSGTGWAGELFF. The CDR3 DNA reads as TGTGCCAGCAGTTCTGGGACAGGGTGGGCCGGGGAGCTGTTTTTT.

This chain links TRBV5-1 with TRBJ2-3; D is perhaps TRBD2 (6 bases). The CDR3 is 15 amino acids. The germline V and J ends were trimmed by 7 bases and 6 bases, with 21 bases remaining between them. Per the germline V gene, CDR1 is SGHRS and CDR2 is YFSETQ. The DNA for the CDR3 is TGCGCCAGCGCCCCCGGGTGGGGGGAAGGGGATACGCAGTATTTT. Protein: CASAPGWGEGDTQYF.

This clone was observed a single time. The chain recombines TRBV5-1 with TRBJ1-1; 8 nucleotides align to TRBD1. Germline CDR1 and CDR2: SGHRS and YFSETQ. The CDR3 has 14 residues. Germline trimming cut 0 bases from V and 4 bases from J; bases unmatched to any gene: 2. CDR3 sequence: CASSLDRGSTEAFF. The CDR3, as DNA: TGCGCCAGCAGCTTGGACAGGGGGAGCACTGAAGCTTTCTTT.

This chain uses TRBV6-6 with TRBJ2-7; D is ambiguous. CDR3 length: 12 amino acids. The V end was cut by 6 bases, the J end by 3 bases, with 9 bases between. Germline-derived CDR1 and CDR2 are MNHNY and SVGAGI (reference sequence). CDR3 residues: CASRSLNYEQYF. The CDR3 nucleotides are TGTGCCAGCAGGTCGCTGAACTACGAGCAGTACTTC.

The V and J genes are TRBV5-5 and TRBJ1-1; D ambiguous. The germline V gene has CDR1 SGHKS and CDR2 YYEKEE (reference sequence). With 0 bases removed from V and 7 bases from J, the gap between germline ends came to 13 bases. The CDR3 length is 14 residues. In DNA form, the CDR3 reads TGTGCCAGCAGCTTGGTTTGGGGTTTTGGTGAAGCTTTCTTT. The encoded protein is CASSLVWGFGEAFF.

Comment on this clone: As the CDR3 is not closed by the conserved phenylalanine or tryptophan, this likely results from a read error. The V gene is TRBV6-1, the J gene TRBJ1-6; no firm D call. Germline V gene data show CDR1 as MNHNS and CDR2 as SASEGT. This CDR3 has 14 residues. V dropped 6 bases and J dropped 0 bases, with 6 bases sitting between them. CDR3 amino acids: CASRTTSYNSPLHL. The CDR3 DNA sequence: TGTGCCAGCAGGACGACCTCCTATAATTCACCCCTCCACCTT.

This clone came up once. The chain recombines TRBV6-5 with TRBJ1-1; possibly TRBD1 for D (5 bases). The germline gives CDR1 MNHEY, CDR2 SVGAGI. This CDR3 is built from 13 residues. The ends were cut back, 2 bases at V and 3 bases at J, with 7 bases in the middle. CDR3 coding DNA: TGTGCCAGCAGTTACGGGGGGGACACTGAAGCTTTCTTT. Protein sequence: CASSYGGDTEAFF.

This rearrangement joins TRBV14 to TRBJ2-2, with 7 bases matching TRBD1. V lost 1 base to trimming and J lost 5 bases; unmatched junction nucleotides: 4. The CDR3 sequence is 15 residues long. Germline V gene sequence: CDR1 SGHDN, CDR2 FVKESK. The CDR3 loop is CASSQGQGRTGELFF. The CDR3 coding sequence is TGTGCCAGCAGCCAAGGACAGGGCAGAACCGGGGAGCTGTTTTTT. The full variable domain, its missing parts supplied by reference TRBV14 and TRBJ2-2, is EAGVTQFPSHSVIEKGQTVTLRCDPISGHDNLYWYRRVMGKEIKFLLHFVKESKQDESGMPNNRFLAERTGGTYSTLKVQPAELEDSGVYFCASSQGQGRTGELFFGEGSRLTVL.

To note about this clone: A read error is likely, as this CDR3 ends without the conserved phenylalanine or tryptophan. This chain links TRBV9 with TRBJ1-6; D gene unclear. Germline CDR1 and CDR2: SGDLS and YYNGEE. The CDR3 is 13 amino acids. V was pared by 0 bases and J by 7 bases, with 5 bases between. CDR3 coding DNA: TGTGCCAGCAGCGTAGATTCCAATTCACCCCTCCACCTT. Its translation: CASSVDSNSPLHL.

This clone was recorded once. The chain links TRBV4-2 to TRBJ1-2, with unresolved D. CDR1 LGHNA and CDR2 YNFKEQ come from the germline V gene. With 0 bases removed from V and 1 base from J, the gap between germline ends came to 9 bases. The CDR3 is 15 residues long. The CDR3 is CASSQDFNINYGYTF. As DNA, the CDR3 is TGTGCCAGCAGCCAAGATTTCAACATTAACTATGGCTACACCTTC.

The rearrangement links TRBV5-4 to TRBJ2-3; TRBD2 is a possible D gene (7 bases). This CDR3 has 15 residues. The germline V gene has CDR1 SGHNT and CDR2 YYREEE (reference sequence). With 0 bases removed from V and 4 bases from J, the gap between germline ends came to 12 bases. The CDR3, as DNA: TGTGCCAGCAGCTTGGGTGGGGGGGCCGCAGATACGCAGTATTTT. It encodes CASSLGGGAADTQYF.

The chain couples TRBV14 to TRBJ2-5; D call uncertain. The CDR3 extends over 16 amino acids. V gave up 0 bases and J gave up 4 bases, with 15 bases separating them. From germline, CDR1 is SGHDN and CDR2 FVKESK. CDR3 nucleotides: TGTGCCAGCAGCCAAGATGCCTTAAGGAACGGAGAGACCCAGTACTTC. This gives the protein CASSQDALRNGETQYF.

The J gene is TRBJ1-1, the V gene TRBV11-2, with D possibly being TRBD1 (6 bases). With 5 bases removed from V and 0 bases from J, the gap between germline ends came to 13 bases. CDR3 length equals 15 residues. Per germline, CDR1 SGHAT and CDR2 FQNNGV. The CDR3 spells CASSPRGHLNTEAFF. CDR3 DNA: TGTGCCAGCAGCCCCCGGGGACATTTGAACACTGAAGCTTTCTTT.

The chain joins TRBV7-8 to TRBJ1-2; D not certain. Between the trimmed V and J ends, which lost 4 bases and 8 bases, there was a span of 14 bases. There are 13 residues in the CDR3. Germline CDR1 SGHVS, CDR2 FQNEAQ. This CDR3 reads CASSSTGSSGYTF. The CDR3 DNA reads TGTGCCAGCAGCTCCACCGGGTCGTCGGGCTACACCTTC. The whole variable domain, filled in from reference TRBV7-8 and TRBJ1-2, reads GAGVSQSPRYKVAKRGQDVALRCDPISGHVSLFWYQQALGQGPEFLTYFQNEAQLDKSGLPSDRFFAERPEGSVSTLKIQRTQQEDSAVYLCASSSTGSSGYTFGSGTRLTVV.

V usage is TRBV5-6 and J usage is TRBJ2-5, with D perhaps matching TRBD1 or TRBD2 (6 bases each). The germline gives CDR1 SGHDT, CDR2 YYEEEE. The V and J ends lost 5 bases and 11 bases respectively, with 19 bases between them. The CDR3 consists of 13 residues. This chain's CDR3 is CASRRQAWGEQYF. DNA for the CDR3: TGTGCCAGCAGACGACAGGCCTGGGGGGAGCAGTACTTC.

This rearrangement joins TRBV6-1 to TRBJ1-5; D is perhaps TRBD1 (5 bases). This CDR3 has 14 amino acids. The V gene lost 8 bases and the J gene lost 0 bases, with 11 bases spanning the gap. CDR1 is MNHNS, CDR2 SASEGT, per germline. The CDR3: CASLAGYSNQPQHF. DNA of the CDR3: TGTGCCAGCCTTGCAGGGTATAGCAATCAGCCCCAGCATTTT.

This chain links TRBV5-1 with TRBJ2-7, with a possible D match to TRBD1 (5 bases). This CDR3 has 14 residues. From germline, CDR1 is SGHRS and CDR2 YFSETQ. V was pared by 4 bases and J by 6 bases, with 17 bases between. The CDR3: CASSPTSFQGEQYF. The CDR3 DNA reads as TGCGCCAGCAGCCCGACCAGTTTTCAGGGCGAGCAGTACTTC.

V gene TRBV5-6 combines with J gene TRBJ2-7, with 8 bases lining up with TRBD2. Germline values: CDR1 SGHDT, CDR2 YYEEEE. With 0 bases clipped from V and 4 bases from J, the junction kept 6 bases outside the gene matches. The CDR3 has 15 residues. In nucleotides, the CDR3 is TGTGCCAGCAGCTTGGCCGGGACTAGTGCATACGAGCAGTACTTC. Protein sequence: CASSLAGTSAYEQYF.